The 31 T cell receptor beta chains below all came from one sample that was sequenced in a study of blood T cell repertoires in COVID-19. Method: immunoSEQ multiplex PCR; TCRdb's copy keeps in-frame clones and lacks some. Here the sample spans about 170,000 clones, roughly 88% being singletons. Sample: peripheral blood. The receptors were gathered from a man in his 60s who had recovered from COVID-19.

The rearrangement uses TRBV2 and TRBJ1-2; D unclear. The length of the CDR3 is 14 residues. The germline V and J ends were trimmed by 6 bases and 0 bases, with 11 bases remaining between them. Germline loops: CDR1 SNHLY, CDR2 FYNNEI. The CDR3 here is CASRAVQANYGYTF. In nucleotides, the CDR3 is TGTGCCAGCAGGGCAGTACAAGCTAACTATGGCTACACCTTC.

V gene TRBV5-1 combines with J gene TRBJ1-2; 12 positions agree with TRBD1. The V gene end was trimmed by 4 bases and the J gene end by 4 bases; junction bases not matched to a gene: 8. The CDR3 is 16 residues long. Per germline, CDR1 SGHRS and CDR2 YFSETQ. Here the CDR3 DNA reads TGCGCCAGCAGCAGCTATGGGACAGGGGGCATCTATGGCTACACCTTC. Encoded protein: CASSSYGTGGIYGYTF. Full variable domain (remainder filled in from reference TRBV5-1 and TRBJ1-2): KAGVTQTPRYLIKTRGQQVTLSCSPISGHRSVSWYQQTPGQGLQFLFEYFSETQRNKGNFPGRFSGRQFSNSRSEMNVSTLELGDSALYLCASSSYGTGGIYGYTFGSGTRLTVV.

This chain joins TRBV20-1 and TRBJ1-1, with D maybe TRBD1 (6 bases). Germline loops: CDR1 DFQATT, CDR2 SNEGSKA (reference sequence). The CDR3 has 11 residues. The germline V and J ends were trimmed by 6 bases and 11 bases, with 16 bases remaining between them. The CDR3 DNA reads as TGCAGTGCCACCCACGGGGGGCCGGCTTTCTTT. Its translation: CSATHGGPAFF.

The rearrangement joins TRBV18 to TRBJ2-5; possible D gene TRBD2, 5 bases. The CDR3 is made up of 16 amino acids. The V end lost 2 bases, the J end lost 1 base, and 14 bases lay between the germline ends. Germline lookup yields CDR1 KGHSH and CDR2 LQKENI. The CDR3 here is CASSPSGKKSQETQYF. The DNA for the CDR3 is TGTGCCAGCTCACCATCGGGGAAGAAAAGCCAAGAGACCCAGTACTTC.

The V and J genes are TRBV3-1 (or the pseudogene TRBV3-2) and TRBJ2-2; possible D gene TRBD1, 6 bases. The V gene lost 2 bases and the J gene lost 4 bases, with 20 bases spanning the gap. The CDR3 sequence is 18 residues long. The germline V gene has CDR1 LGHDT and CDR2 YNNKEL (reference sequence). CDR3 loop: CASSQLLPRTEITGELFF. The CDR3 DNA is TGTGCCAGCAGCCAATTATTGCCCCGGACAGAAATCACCGGGGAGCTGTTTTTT.

CDR3 bases: TGCGCCAGCAGCCAAGATTACCGGGTCGGAGGGATACAAGAGACCCAGTACTTC. Amino acids: CASSQDYRVGGIQETQYF. The chain combines TRBV4-3 with TRBJ2-5; TRBD2 is a possible D gene (6 bases). The CDR3 runs 18 residues. With 0 bases removed from V and 2 bases from J, the gap between germline ends came to 19 bases. CDR1 is LGHNA, CDR2 YSLEER, per germline.

A few counts support this clone. The chain joins TRBV6-2 or TRBV6-3 to TRBJ1-6; D is ambiguous. Per the germline V gene, CDR1 is MNHEY and CDR2 is SVGEGT. V was clipped by 0 bases and J by 8 bases, with 14 bases between them. This CDR3 comprises 16 residues. CDR3 bases: TGTGCCAGCAGTTACTCGGGAGTGGTCGGGCATTCACCCCTCCACTTT. It is translated as CASSYSGVVGHSPLHF.

The J gene is TRBJ2-5, the V gene TRBV7-8; 10 bases align to TRBD2. V gave up 0 bases and J gave up 6 bases; unmatched junction bases: 4. Germline CDR1 reads SGHVS; CDR2 reads FQNEAQ. CDR3 size: 15 residues. For the CDR3, the DNA is TGTGCCAGCAGCTTAGCAGCGGGGGGGCTTCAGACCCAGTACTTC. This translates into CASSLAAGGLQTQYF. Full variable domain (rest looked up from reference TRBV7-8 and TRBJ2-5): GAGVSQSPRYKVAKRGQDVALRCDPISGHVSLFWYQQALGQGPEFLTYFQNEAQLDKSGLPSDRFFAERPEGSVSTLKIQRTQQEDSAVYLCASSLAAGGLQTQYFGPGTRLLVL.

The chain links TRBV6-5 to TRBJ2-7, with a weak D call TRBD2 (5 bases). The CDR3 has 15 amino acids. V was shortened by 6 bases and J by 3 bases, with 18 bases between the two germline ends. CDR1 and CDR2 (germline): MNHEY, SVGAGI. The CDR3 DNA reads TGTGCCAGCAGAAAGCAGTCGGGGTCTGACTACGAGCAGTACTTC. This translates into CASRKQSGSDYEQYF.

The chain joins TRBV7-2 to TRBJ2-7; 11 bases fit TRBD2. CDR1 and CDR2 (germline): SGHTA, FQGNSA. There are 12 residues in the CDR3. V trimming: 5 bases; J trimming: 7 bases; junction bases outside the gene matches: 1. CDR3 loop: CASSPSGGEQYF. In nucleotides, the CDR3 is TGTGCCAGCAGCCCTAGCGGGGGGGAGCAGTACTTC.

The chain combines TRBV5-1 with TRBJ2-2, with TRBD2 as a possible D gene (6 bases). The ends were cut back, 3 bases at V and 2 bases at J, with 20 bases in the middle. The CDR3 consists of 18 residues. Germline V CDR1 and CDR2: SGHRS, YFSETQ. The CDR3 DNA reads as TGCGCCAGCAGCTATGGGAGGAACCCCATCGCAAACACCGGGGAGCTGTTTTTT. Translating it yields CASSYGRNPIANTGELFF.

The CDR3 region is CASSPGLWTEAFF. The CDR3 DNA reads as TGTGCCAGCAGCCCGGGACTCTGGACTGAAGCTTTCTTT. The rearrangement links TRBV4-2 to TRBJ1-1; possibly TRBD1 for D (5 bases). The length of the CDR3 is 13 residues. CDR1 is LGHNA and CDR2 is YNFKEQ in the germline V gene. The V gene lost 4 bases and the J gene lost 5 bases, with 11 bases spanning the gap.

This clone was detected only a few times. The genes are TRBV7-9 and TRBJ1-1; perhaps TRBD1 as D (6 bases). Trimming stripped 7 bases from V and 1 base from J, with 10 bases between. The CDR3 has 13 residues. The V gene's germline CDR1 is SEHNR and CDR2 FQNEAQ (reference sequence). CDR3 sequence: CASIIGGNTEAFF. CDR3 in DNA: TGTGCCAGCATCATAGGGGGGAACACTGAAGCTTTCTTT.

The count of this clone is one. The chain combines TRBV6-5 with TRBJ2-3, with D possibly TRBD2 on 5 matching bases. The CDR3 is 15 residues long. V was clipped by 6 bases and J by 1 base, with 14 bases between them. The V gene's germline CDR1 is MNHEY and CDR2 SVGAGI. As DNA, the CDR3 is TGTGCCAGCAGCCCGGACTGGTGGGGCACAGATACGCAGTATTTT. It specifies CASSPDWWGTDTQYF.

V usage is TRBV4-2 and J usage is TRBJ2-7, with 9 bases lining up with TRBD1. From germline, CDR1 is LGHNA and CDR2 YNFKEQ. J was trimmed by 4 bases and V by 4 bases; bases with no gene match: 5. The CDR3 loop spans 14 amino acids. This chain's CDR3 is CASSLGTGQYEQYF. In DNA, the CDR3 is TGTGCCAGCAGCCTCGGGACAGGGCAATACGAGCAGTACTTC.

The genes are TRBV5-6 and TRBJ2-7; TRBD1 aligns across 9 bases. Germline values: CDR1 SGHDT, CDR2 YYEEEE. This CDR3 region has 15 residues. The trim removed 1 base at V and 6 bases at J, leaving 8 bases unmatched. The DNA of the CDR3 is TGTGCCAGCAGCTTGCCGGGACAGGGCTTCGGCGAGCAGTACTTC. This translates into CASSLPGQGFGEQYF. Filled out from reference TRBV5-6 and TRBJ2-7, the complete variable domain reads DAGVTQSPTHLIKTRGQQVTLRCSPKSGHDTVSWYQQALGQGPQFIFQYYEEEERQRGNFPDRFSGHQFPNYSSELNVNALLLGDSALYLCASSLPGQGFGEQYFGPGTRLTVT.

This chain links TRBV7-9 with TRBJ2-1, with TRBD2 as a possible D gene (7 bases). The CDR3 has 19 amino acids. V lost 3 bases, J lost 0 bases, and 21 bases lay in between. CDR1 and CDR2 (germline): SEHNR, FQNEAQ (reference sequence). The CDR3 DNA reads TGTGCCAGCAGCTTGCTGGGGGGGGCAGACCTTCACTCCTACAATGAGCAGTTCTTC. Encoded protein: CASSLLGGADLHSYNEQFF.

The V and J genes are TRBV7-9 and TRBJ1-1; 8 nucleotides align to TRBD1. The length of the CDR3 is 17 residues. Germline CDR1 is SEHNR and CDR2 is FQNEAQ (reference sequence). V was clipped by 1 base and J by 3 bases; unmatched bases: 10. The DNA for the CDR3 is TGTGCCAGCAGCTTAGGAGTCTCAGGGGGCAGGTACACTGAAGCTTTCTTT. Its translation is CASSLGVSGGRYTEAFF. Full variable domain (remainder filled in from reference TRBV7-9 and TRBJ1-1): DTGVSQNPRHKITKRGQNVTFRCDPISEHNRLYWYRQTLGQGPEFLTYFQNEAQLEKSRLLSDRFSAERPKGSFSTLEIQRTEQGDSAMYLCASSLGVSGGRYTEAFFGQGTRLTVV.

This chain uses TRBV3-1 (or the pseudogene TRBV3-2) with TRBJ1-2, with a possible D match to TRBD1 (5 bases). Per germline, CDR1 LGHDT and CDR2 YNNKEL (reference sequence). The CDR3 totals 13 residues. V was shortened by 10 bases and J by 2 bases, with 14 bases between the two germline ends. The CDR3 DNA reads as TGTGCCACCGGAGGGGAGAGGAACTATGGCTACACCTTC. Translating gives CATGGERNYGYTF.

To note about this clone: A read error may produce the germline difference seen at one junction end. The chain joins TRBV7-3 to TRBJ1-6; no firm D call. Germline assignment: CDR1 SGHTA and CDR2 FQGTGA. The CDR3 loop spans 15 amino acids. This CDR3 reads CASSLTHRRDSPLHF. DNA for the CDR3: TGTGCCAGCAGCTTAACCCATCGGAGGGATTCCCCCCTCCACTTT.

V and J are TRBV9 and TRBJ1-2; D is uncertain. The CDR3 runs to 14 residues. Trimming shortened V by 1 base and J by 8 bases, and 15 bases separated the two germline ends. CDR1 and CDR2 from the germline V gene are SGDLS and YYNGEE. CDR3 sequence reads: CASSVTGVGGGYTF. CDR3 sequence (DNA): TGTGCCAGCAGCGTAACCGGGGTGGGAGGGGGCTACACCTTC.

V gene TRBV11-1 combines with J gene TRBJ2-4; 10 nucleotides agree with TRBD1. V lost 3 bases, J lost 9 bases, and 2 bases stayed unmatched. Germline V gene data show CDR1 as SGHAT and CDR2 as FQDESV (reference sequence). The length of the CDR3 is 13 residues. The DNA of the CDR3 is TGTGCCAGCAGCTTGACAGGGGGCAGCATTCAGTACTTC. Amino acids: CASSLTGGSIQYF. Filled out from reference TRBV11-1 and TRBJ2-4, the complete variable domain reads EAEVAQSPRYKITEKSQAVAFWCDPISGHATLYWYRQILGQGPELLVQFQDESVVDDSQLPKDRFSAERLKGVDSTLKIQPAELGDSAMYLCASSLTGGSIQYFGAGTRLSVL.

This chain links TRBV9 with TRBJ1-6, with D unresolved. The CDR3 is made up of 13 amino acids. The germline V and J ends were trimmed by 3 bases and 6 bases, with 7 bases remaining between them. Germline lookup yields CDR1 SGDLS and CDR2 YYNGEE. CDR3 loop: CASSAGVNSPLHF. CDR3 DNA: TGTGCCAGCAGCGCGGGAGTTAATTCACCCCTCCACTTT. Variable domain in full (rest from reference TRBV9 and TRBJ1-6): DSGVTQTPKHLITATGQRVTLRCSPRSGDLSVYWYQQSLDQGLQFLIQYYNGEERAKGNILERFSAQQFPDLHSELNLSSLELGDSALYFCASSAGVNSPLHFGNGTRLTVT.

The rearrangement uses TRBV7-9 and TRBJ2-5, with D unclear. The CDR3 contains 11 residues. Germline loops: CDR1 SEHNR, CDR2 FQNEAQ (reference sequence). Trimming pared 5 bases from V and 5 bases from J, leaving 6 bases between. This chain's CDR3 is CASSPVETQYF. The CDR3 nucleotides read TGTGCCAGCAGCCCCGTTGAGACCCAGTACTTC.

The genes are TRBV9 and TRBJ2-1, with D perhaps TRBD2 (5 bases). Between the trimmed V and J ends, which lost 2 bases and 0 bases, there was a span of 15 bases. This CDR3 is 17 amino acids long. Germline values: CDR1 SGDLS, CDR2 YYNGEE. CDR3 protein: CASSVSHGESSYNEQFF. Written as DNA, the CDR3 is TGTGCCAGCAGCGTGTCTCATGGGGAGAGCTCCTACAATGAGCAGTTCTTC.

V gene TRBV2 combines with J gene TRBJ1-2; 8 nucleotides match TRBD1. In germline, CDR1 is SNHLY, CDR2 FYNNEI. V gave up 6 bases and J gave up 5 bases; unmatched junction bases: 8. The CDR3 spans 14 residues. The CDR3 DNA sequence: TGTGCCAGCAGGCAGGGGGCGGAGGGGTATGGCTACACCTTC. This gives the protein CASRQGAEGYGYTF.

This chain links TRBV7-3 with TRBJ2-6; TRBD1 is a possible D gene (6 bases). The CDR3 totals 15 residues. Germline loops: CDR1 SGHTA, CDR2 FQGTGA. The V end lost 5 bases, the J end lost 3 bases, and 11 bases lay between the germline ends. The DNA of the CDR3 is TGTGCCAGCAGCATAGGGACACTTGGGGCCAACGTCCTGACTTTC. Encoded protein: CASSIGTLGANVLTF. Filled out from reference TRBV7-3 and TRBJ2-6, the complete variable domain reads GAGVSQTPSNKVTEKGKYVELRCDPISGHTALYWYRQSLGQGPEFLIYFQGTGAADDSGLPNDRFFAVRPEGSVSTLKIQRTERGDSAVYLCASSIGTLGANVLTFGAGSRLTVL.

The V call is TRBV5-5, the J call TRBJ1-2; D uncertain. Germline values: CDR1 SGHKS, CDR2 YYEKEE (reference sequence). CDR3 length: 15 residues. Trimming shortened V by 0 bases and J by 6 bases, and 15 bases separated the two germline ends. CDR3 residues: CASSLGSASRDGYTF. The CDR3 nucleotides read TGTGCCAGCAGCTTGGGGTCCGCGTCTCGGGATGGCTACACCTTC.

The chain employs TRBV25-1 and TRBJ2-3; TRBD2 matches 9 bases. The CDR3 is made up of 18 amino acids. In germline, CDR1 is MGHDK, CDR2 SYGVNS. V shed 3 bases and J 0 bases; nucleotides not matched to a gene: 10. In nucleotides, the CDR3 is TGTGCCAGCAGTGAGGGTAGCGGGGGTGCCCATAGCACAGATACGCAGTATTTT. Amino acid sequence: CASSEGSGGAHSTDTQYF.

The chain uses TRBV9 and TRBJ1-2; D is perhaps TRBD1 (5 bases). Germline CDR1 SGDLS, CDR2 YYNGEE. This CDR3 has 14 amino acids. The V and J ends lost 2 bases and 1 base respectively, with 9 bases between them. CDR3 bases: TGTGCCAGCAGCGTCCAGGACAATAACTATGGCTACACCTTC. It is translated as CASSVQDNNYGYTF.

This chain links TRBV3-1 (or the pseudogene TRBV3-2) with TRBJ2-7, with 9 bases aligning to TRBD2. The CDR3 covers 14 residues. J lost 2 bases, V lost 3 bases, and 2 bases had no gene match. CDR1 LGHDT and CDR2 YNNKEL come from the germline V gene (reference sequence). CDR3 sequence reads: CASSQRLAAYEQYF. CDR3 DNA sequence: TGTGCCAGCAGCCAGAGACTAGCGGCCTACGAGCAGTACTTC.